These 20 T cell receptor beta chains were sequenced from one sample in a study of blood T cell repertoires in COVID-19. The data were produced by immunoSEQ multiplex PCR, yet TCRdb's version contains in-frame clones alone and is incomplete. The profile shows 250,000 or so clones, about four fifths of them singletons. What was sequenced was peripheral blood. The receptors here all came from a woman between 40 and 50 years old who had recovered from COVID-19.

The rearrangement joins TRBV5-4 to TRBJ1-2; D remains unclear. Germline V gene data show CDR1 as SGHNT and CDR2 as YYREEE (reference sequence). This CDR3 has 14 amino acids. Between the trimmed V and J ends, which lost 4 bases and 8 bases, there was a span of 18 bases. CDR3 DNA sequence: TGTGCCAGCAGCCAGGACTCCTTCACGTCAGGCTACACCTTC. Translated: CASSQDSFTSGYTF.

The chain couples TRBV7-3 to TRBJ2-5; no definite D call. V dropped 4 bases and J dropped 5 bases, with 14 bases sitting between them. Germline-derived CDR1 and CDR2 are SGHTA and FQGTGA. CDR3 length equals 14 residues. As DNA, the CDR3 is TGTGCCAGCAGCTCCCATCGTCAGTCTGAGACCCAGTACTTC. Residues: CASSSHRQSETQYF. Full variable domain (outside the CDR3, taken from reference TRBV7-3 and TRBJ2-5): GAGVSQTPSNKVTEKGKYVELRCDPISGHTALYWYRQSLGQGPEFLIYFQGTGAADDSGLPNDRFFAVRPEGSVSTLKIQRTERGDSAVYLCASSSHRQSETQYFGPGTRLLVL.

The V and J genes are TRBV28 and TRBJ2-7, with 7 bases identical to TRBD1. Germline trimming cut 6 bases from V and 7 bases from J; bases unmatched to any gene: 12. The CDR3 is 14 amino acids. In germline, CDR1 is MDHEN, CDR2 SYDVKM. CDR3 sequence (DNA): TGTGCCAGCAGCTGGGACAGTCCATTTTATGAGCAGTACTTC. It codes for CASSWDSPFYEQYF.

The CDR3 loop reads CSVGGPGEQFF. DNA for the CDR3: TGCAGCGTTGGTGGGCCAGGTGAGCAGTTCTTC. The chain links TRBV29-1 to TRBJ2-1; D gene unclear. Per germline, CDR1 SQVTM and CDR2 ANQGSEA. Trimming shortened V by 4 bases and J by 9 bases, and 10 bases separated the two germline ends. CDR3 size: 11 residues.

The CDR3 protein is CASSSSTQYSSKEQYF. The CDR3 DNA reads as TGTGCCAGCAGCTCCTCCACCCAATACAGTTCGAAGGAGCAGTACTTC. The rearrangement links TRBV27 to TRBJ2-7; the D is unclear. The germline gives CDR1 MNHEY, CDR2 SMNVEV (reference sequence). The CDR3 has 16 residues. Trimming pared 6 bases from V and 7 bases from J, leaving 25 bases between.

The CDR3 protein is CASSGGGSSGANVLTF. Written as DNA, the CDR3 is TGTGCCAGCAGCGGGGGAGGGAGCTCTGGGGCCAACGTCCTGACTTTC. The gene calls are TRBV5-4 and TRBJ2-6; 7 positions agree with TRBD2. The CDR3 runs to 16 residues. Germline CDR1 and CDR2: SGHNT and YYREEE (reference sequence). Germline trimming cut 4 bases from V and 0 bases from J; bases unmatched to any gene: 4.

The CDR3 DNA reads TGTGCCAGCAGCTCTACAGGGGTAAACACCATATATTTT. Translation: CASSSTGVNTIYF. The chain is built from TRBV12-3 or TRBV12-4 and TRBJ1-3; 7 positions match TRBD1. There are 13 residues in the CDR3. The V and J ends lost 6 bases and 6 bases, in that order; junction bases with no gene match: 5.

The V gene is TRBV19, the J gene TRBJ2-3; D unresolved. Trimming stripped 5 bases from V and 10 bases from J, with 16 bases between. The length of the CDR3 is 13 residues. The germline V gene has CDR1 LNHDA and CDR2 SQIVND (reference sequence). The chain's CDR3 is CASSAMTYRSQYF. CDR3 DNA sequence: TGTGCCAGTAGTGCCATGACTTATCGATCGCAGTATTTT.

CDR3 sequence reads: CASSPRASYNEQFF. Here the CDR3 DNA reads TGTGCCAGCAGCCCTCGAGCGTCCTACAATGAGCAGTTCTTC. The genes are TRBV3-1 (or the pseudogene TRBV3-2) and TRBJ2-1, with D hard to call. The germline V and J ends were trimmed by 4 bases and 1 base, with 8 bases remaining between them. The CDR3 has 14 residues. The germline gives CDR1 LGHDT, CDR2 YNNKEL (reference sequence).

This sequence joins TRBV7-9 and TRBJ2-5, with D perhaps TRBD2 (6 bases). Per germline, CDR1 SEHNR and CDR2 FQNEAQ (reference sequence). The ends were cut back, 0 bases at V and 0 bases at J, with 8 bases in the middle. The CDR3 totals 15 residues. CDR3 nucleotides: TGTGCCAGCAGCTTAGCGGTAGCGGACCAAGAGACCCAGTACTTC. It translates to CASSLAVADQETQYF.

This chain uses TRBV7-2 with TRBJ1-4, with a tentative D call TRBD1 (5 bases). This CDR3 is built from 15 residues. Per germline, CDR1 SGHTA and CDR2 FQGNSA. Trimming cost V 5 bases and J 8 bases, with 18 bases left between them. CDR3 nucleotides: TGTGCCAGCAGCCCCCAGGGTTTTGTGATGGAAAAACTGTTTTTT. Protein product: CASSPQGFVMEKLFF.

This clone has only one observation. The chain combines TRBV11-2 with TRBJ2-2, with 9 bases fitting TRBD2. V was pared by 4 bases and J by 4 bases, with 7 bases of the junction left unmatched. Germline V gene lookup returns CDR1 SGHAT and CDR2 FQNNGV. The CDR3 length is 16 residues. CDR3 sequence reads: CASSSISGGATGELFF. DNA of the CDR3: TGTGCCAGCAGCTCAATTAGCGGGGGAGCCACCGGGGAGCTGTTTTTT.

V gene TRBV5-5 combines with J gene TRBJ2-7, with 11 bases identical to TRBD1. The germline V gene has CDR1 SGHKS and CDR2 YYEKEE (reference sequence). The CDR3 is 15 amino acids. The V and J ends lost 4 bases and 6 bases, in that order; junction bases with no gene match: 9. The CDR3 here is CASSPEGTGGFEQYF. The CDR3 coding sequence is TGTGCCAGCAGCCCGGAGGGGACAGGGGGTTTCGAGCAGTACTTC.

The rearrangement joins TRBV5-8 to TRBJ2-5; D might be TRBD2 (5 bases). The CDR3 contains 13 residues. Trimming took 5 bases from V and 0 from J, leaving 8 bases between them. Germline CDR1 is SGHTS and CDR2 is YDEGEE. The CDR3 region has the DNA TGTGCCAGCAGTTGGAGGAACCAAGAGACCCAGTACTTC. Protein sequence: CASSWRNQETQYF.

The table lists this clone with a count of one. The V gene is TRBV4-2, the J gene TRBJ2-7, with 13 bases identical to TRBD2. Trimming removed 0 bases from V and 0 bases from J; junction bases left unmatched: 8. The CDR3 covers 19 residues. CDR1 is LGHNA and CDR2 is YNFKEQ in the germline V gene. The DNA for the CDR3 is TGTGCCAGCAGCCAAGATCCCCTTGGGACTAGCGGGGCCTCCTACGAGCAGTACTTC. This encodes CASSQDPLGTSGASYEQYF.

The CDR3 here is CSASTVSYEQYF. In DNA form, the CDR3 reads TGCAGTGCTAGTACAGTCTCCTACGAGCAGTACTTC. The chain couples TRBV20-1 to TRBJ2-7; D gene uncertain. The ends were cut back, 3 bases at V and 0 bases at J, with 6 bases in the middle. CDR1 DFQATT and CDR2 SNEGSKA come from the germline V gene (reference sequence). The CDR3 totals 12 residues.

This chain uses TRBV28 with TRBJ2-7, with TRBD2 as a possible D gene (6 bases). V shed 6 bases and J shed 7 bases, with 16 bases lying between them. CDR1 and CDR2 from the germline V gene are MDHEN and SYDVKM. This CDR3 has 13 amino acids. CDR3 DNA sequence: TGTGCCAGCAGGGACCCGGGGGTCTCAGAGCAGTACTTC. This translates into CASRDPGVSEQYF.

The chain carries TRBV30 and TRBJ2-1; possible D gene TRBD1, 6 bases. Trimming took 5 bases from V and 4 from J, leaving 6 bases between them. The CDR3 totals 11 residues. Per the germline V gene, CDR1 is GTSNPN and CDR2 is SVGIG (reference sequence). The CDR3 DNA follows: TGTGCCTGGGGACAGTACAATGAGCAGTTCTTC. The encoded protein is CAWGQYNEQFF.

The chain links TRBV30 to TRBJ1-5; maybe TRBD1 (5 bases). Germline assignment: CDR1 GTSNPN and CDR2 SVGIG (reference sequence). This CDR3 is built from 16 residues. Between the trimmed V and J ends, which lost 4 bases and 2 bases, there was a span of 18 bases. In nucleotides, the CDR3 is TGTGCCTGGACCGGTCGGGGGGAGGGGCGCAATCAGCCCCAGCATTTT. Its translation: CAWTGRGEGRNQPQHF.

Note on this clone: Other DNA sequences in this specimen translate into the identical CDR3. V gene TRBV28 combines with J gene TRBJ1-2; 12 bases are a match to TRBD1. Germline CDR1 MDHEN, CDR2 SYDVKM. There are 14 residues in the CDR3. Trimming took 5 bases from V and 4 from J; bases not matched to a gene: 2. CDR3: CASSPGQGAYGYTF. CDR3 DNA sequence: TGTGCCAGCAGTCCGGGACAGGGGGCCTATGGCTACACCTTC.